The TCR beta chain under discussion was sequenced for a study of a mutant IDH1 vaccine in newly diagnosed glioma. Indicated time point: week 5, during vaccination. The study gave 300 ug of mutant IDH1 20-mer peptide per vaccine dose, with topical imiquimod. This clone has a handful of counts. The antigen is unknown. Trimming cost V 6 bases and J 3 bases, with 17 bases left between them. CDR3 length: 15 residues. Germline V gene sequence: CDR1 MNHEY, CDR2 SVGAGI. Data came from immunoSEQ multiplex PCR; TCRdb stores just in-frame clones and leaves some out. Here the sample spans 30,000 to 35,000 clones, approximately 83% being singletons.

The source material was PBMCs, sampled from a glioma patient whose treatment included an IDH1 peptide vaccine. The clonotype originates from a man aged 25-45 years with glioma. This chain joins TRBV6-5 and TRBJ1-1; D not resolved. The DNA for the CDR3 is TGTGCCAGCAGGGCCCCCTCGCAGCTATACACTGAAGCTTTCTTT. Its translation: CASRAPSQLYTEAFF.